This is a list of T cell receptor beta chains from one sample in a study of CD8 T cells in Susac syndrome. MiXCR was run by TCRdb on the immunoSEQ multiplex PCR reads, yielding one entry per CDR3 protein. The sample lists approximately 150,000 distinct CDR3 sequences; roughly 95% were seen once. The source material was CD4+ T cells from PBMCs. Receptors were obtained from a human donor in good health. Both conserved end residues are part of each CDR3.

j_call | cdr3_length | v_call | cdr3_aa
TRBJ2-1 | 15 | TRBV24-1 | CATSDPLAGRDEQFF
TRBJ2-3 | 16 | TRBV7-9 | CASSFLAGGSTDTQYF
TRBJ2-7 | 14 | TRBV5-1 | CASSAGQGDYEQYF
TRBJ1-2 | 15 | TRBV18 | CASSPNQGAGYGYTF
TRBJ2-5 | 13 | TRBV19 | CASSIQSRETQYF
TRBJ2-7 | 12 | TRBV27 | CASSLGVGEQYF
TRBJ2-5 | 16 | TRBV14 | CASSQVAGVFRETQYF
TRBJ2-7 | 12 | TRBV30 | CAWSGGDYEQYF
TRBJ1-1 | 14 | TRBV25-1 | CASRRSGQGGEAFF
TRBJ2-3 | 14 | TRBV9 | CASSVGGAFDTQYF
TRBJ2-6 | 19 | TRBV12-3/TRBV12-4 | CASSPRDLLTLTGANVLTF
TRBJ2-7 | 15 | TRBV28 | CASNRPGTVSYEQYF
TRBJ1-4 | 16 | TRBV4-2 | CASSQAFGGSEEKLFF
TRBJ2-7 | 17 | TRBV7-9 | CASSPPRRAGEKNEQYF
TRBJ2-5 | 11 | TRBV29-1 | CSVGGLATQYF
TRBJ1-4 | 15 | TRBV6-6 | CASSYSRETNEKLFF
TRBJ2-7 | 13 | TRBV10-1 | CASSESGGYEQYF
TRBJ2-2 | 15 | TRBV18 | CASSTLGQNTGELFF